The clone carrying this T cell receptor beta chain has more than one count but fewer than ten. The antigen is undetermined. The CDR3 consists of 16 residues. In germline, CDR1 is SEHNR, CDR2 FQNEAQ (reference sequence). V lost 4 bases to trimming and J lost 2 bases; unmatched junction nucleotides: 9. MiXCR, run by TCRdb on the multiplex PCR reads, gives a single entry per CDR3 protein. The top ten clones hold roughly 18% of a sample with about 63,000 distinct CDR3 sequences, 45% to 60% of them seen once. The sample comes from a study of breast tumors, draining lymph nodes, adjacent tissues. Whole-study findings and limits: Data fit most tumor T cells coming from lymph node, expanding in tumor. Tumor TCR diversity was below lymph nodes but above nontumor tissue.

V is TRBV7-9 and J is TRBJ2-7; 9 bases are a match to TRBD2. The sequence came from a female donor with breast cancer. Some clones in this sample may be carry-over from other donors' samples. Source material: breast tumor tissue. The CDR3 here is CASSSPRGTSTYEQYF. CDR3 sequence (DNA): TGTGCCAGCAGCTCCCCCCGAGGGACTAGCACCTACGAGCAGTACTTC.